This T cell receptor (beta chain) was recorded in a study of T cell changes during pregnancy in multiple sclerosis. Some clones are missing from TCRdb's copy, which holds only in-frame ones; the method was immunoSEQ multiplex PCR. This table holds roughly 100,000 clones, around 91% found once. The source was peripheral blood, collected after pregnancy. This TCR was recovered from a female donor in good health, enrolled as a control in a pregnancy study.

The CDR3 DNA is TGCAGCGTCGGACAGGGCTTCTATGGCTACACCTTC. Amino acids: CSVGQGFYGYTF. The rearrangement links TRBV29-1 to TRBJ1-2, with TRBD1 matching 8 bases. The CDR3 has 12 amino acids. From germline, CDR1 is SQVTM and CDR2 ANQGSEA. V was pared by 6 bases and J by 4 bases, with 4 bases of the junction left unmatched. The full variable domain, completed using reference TRBV29-1 and TRBJ1-2, is SAVISQKPSRDICQRGTSLTIQCQVDSQVTMMFWYRQQPGQSLTLIATANQGSEATYESGFVIDKFPISRPNLTFSTLTVSNMSPEDSSIYLCSVGQGFYGYTFGSGTRLTVV.